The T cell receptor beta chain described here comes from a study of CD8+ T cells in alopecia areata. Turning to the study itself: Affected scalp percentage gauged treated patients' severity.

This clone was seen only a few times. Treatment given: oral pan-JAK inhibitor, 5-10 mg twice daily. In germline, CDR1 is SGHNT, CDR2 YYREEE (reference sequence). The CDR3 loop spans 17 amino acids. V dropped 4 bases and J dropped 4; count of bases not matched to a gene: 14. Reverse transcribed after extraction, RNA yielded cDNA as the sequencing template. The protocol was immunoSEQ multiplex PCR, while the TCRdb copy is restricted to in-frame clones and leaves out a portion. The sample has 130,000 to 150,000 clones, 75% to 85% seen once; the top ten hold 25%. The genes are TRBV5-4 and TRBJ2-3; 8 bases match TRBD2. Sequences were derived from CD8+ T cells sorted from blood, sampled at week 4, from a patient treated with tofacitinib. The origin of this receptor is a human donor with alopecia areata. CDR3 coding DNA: TGTGCCAGCAGCCTTCACGGGAGGGTGAGAGTCGCAGATACGCAGTATTTT. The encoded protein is CASSLHGRVRVADTQYF.